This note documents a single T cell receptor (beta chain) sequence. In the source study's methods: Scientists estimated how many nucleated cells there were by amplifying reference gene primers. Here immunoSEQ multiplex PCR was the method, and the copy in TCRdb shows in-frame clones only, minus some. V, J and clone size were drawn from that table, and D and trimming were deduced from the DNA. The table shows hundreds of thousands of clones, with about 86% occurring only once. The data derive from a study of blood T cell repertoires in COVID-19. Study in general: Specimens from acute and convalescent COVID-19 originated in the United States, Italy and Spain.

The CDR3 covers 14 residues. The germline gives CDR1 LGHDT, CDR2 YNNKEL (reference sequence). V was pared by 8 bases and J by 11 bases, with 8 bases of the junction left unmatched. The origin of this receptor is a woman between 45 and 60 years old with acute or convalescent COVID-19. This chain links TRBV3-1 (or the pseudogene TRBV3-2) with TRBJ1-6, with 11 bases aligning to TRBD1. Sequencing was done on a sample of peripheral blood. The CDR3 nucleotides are TGTGCCAGCCACACCGGGACAGGGGGGACACCCCTCCACTTT. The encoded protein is CASHTGTGGTPLHF.